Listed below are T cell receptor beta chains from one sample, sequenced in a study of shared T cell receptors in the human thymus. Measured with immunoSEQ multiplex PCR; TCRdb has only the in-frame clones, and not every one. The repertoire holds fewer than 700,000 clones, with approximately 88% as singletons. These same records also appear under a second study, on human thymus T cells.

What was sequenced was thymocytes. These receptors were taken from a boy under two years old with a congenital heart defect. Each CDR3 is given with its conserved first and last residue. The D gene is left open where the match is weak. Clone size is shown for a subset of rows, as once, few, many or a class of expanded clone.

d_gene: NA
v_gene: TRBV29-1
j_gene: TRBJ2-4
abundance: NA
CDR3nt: TGCAGCGCAACTCCCAGGGTAGCCAAAAACATTCAGTACTTC
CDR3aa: CSATPRVAKNIQYF

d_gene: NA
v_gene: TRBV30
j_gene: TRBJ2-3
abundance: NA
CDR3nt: TGTGCCTGGAGTGACCCCTTGACTCTTCTGGGCACAGATACGCAGTATTTT
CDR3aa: CAWSDPLTLLGTDTQYF

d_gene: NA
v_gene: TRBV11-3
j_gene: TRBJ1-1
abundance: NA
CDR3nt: TGTGCCAGCAGCTATCACAGGGTATACACTGAAGCTTTCTTT
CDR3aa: CASSYHRVYTEAFF

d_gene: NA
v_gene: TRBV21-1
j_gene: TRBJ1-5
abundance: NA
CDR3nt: TGTGCCAGCATCGGCTGCCTCCAGGGTACCAATCAGCCCCAGCATTTT
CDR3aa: CASIGCLQGTNQPQHF

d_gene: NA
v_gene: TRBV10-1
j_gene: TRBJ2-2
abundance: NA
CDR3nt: TGCGCCCCCAATAGAAGAAACACCGGGGAGCTGTTTTTT
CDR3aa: CAPNRRNTGELFF

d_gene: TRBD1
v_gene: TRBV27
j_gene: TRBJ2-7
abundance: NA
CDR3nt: TGTGCCAGCGTAGCTCGGGACAGGTTGGGTGAGCAGTACTTC
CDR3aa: CASVARDRLGEQYF

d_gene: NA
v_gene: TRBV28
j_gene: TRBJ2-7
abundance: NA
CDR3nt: TGTGCCAGCAGTTTAACCGCAGGGTACGAGCAGTACTTC
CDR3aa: CASSLTAGYEQYF

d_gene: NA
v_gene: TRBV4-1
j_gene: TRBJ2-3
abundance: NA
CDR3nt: TGCGCCAGCAGCGTGAGCCGGCCTCGAGGAACAGATACGCAGTATTTT
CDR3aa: CASSVSRPRGTDTQYF

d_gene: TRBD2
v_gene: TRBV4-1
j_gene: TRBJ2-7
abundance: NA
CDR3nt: TGCGCCAGCAGCCACCCGACTAGCGGGAGGACCGGCCCCTACGAGCAGTACTTC
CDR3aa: CASSHPTSGRTGPYEQYF

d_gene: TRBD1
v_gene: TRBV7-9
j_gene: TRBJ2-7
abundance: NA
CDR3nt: TGTGCCAGCAGCGATCCCGGGACAGGGGAACGGAAGCAGTACTTC
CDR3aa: CASSDPGTGERKQYF

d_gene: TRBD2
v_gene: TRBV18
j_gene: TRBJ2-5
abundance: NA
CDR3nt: TGTGCCAGCTCACCGGCGGGGGGCATTGGGGAGACCCAGTACTTC
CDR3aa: CASSPAGGIGETQYF

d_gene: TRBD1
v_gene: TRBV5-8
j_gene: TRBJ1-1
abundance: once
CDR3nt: TGTGCCAGCAGCTTTAGGCCGGACAGGCTGAACACTGAAGCTTTCTTT
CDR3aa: CASSFRPDRLNTEAFF

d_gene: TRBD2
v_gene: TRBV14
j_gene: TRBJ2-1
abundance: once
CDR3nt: TGTGCCAGCAGCCACCCCAAGGAGCGGGAGAGCGACAATGAGCAGTTCTTC
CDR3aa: CASSHPKERESDNEQFF

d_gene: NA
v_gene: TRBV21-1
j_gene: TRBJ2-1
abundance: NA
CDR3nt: TGTGCCAGCAGCCCTAAAGCAGGTGAGCAGTTCTTC
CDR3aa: CASSPKAGEQFF

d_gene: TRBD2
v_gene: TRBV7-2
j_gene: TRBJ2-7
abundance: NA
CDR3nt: TGTGCCAGCAGCCGGGAGGGGGGGGGAGACTACGAGCAGTACTTC
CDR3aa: CASSREGGGDYEQYF

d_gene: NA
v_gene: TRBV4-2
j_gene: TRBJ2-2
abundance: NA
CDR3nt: TGTGCCAGCAGCCAAGATGGCGTCGGGACAAATAACACCGGGGAGCTGTTTTTT
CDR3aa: CASSQDGVGTNNTGELFF

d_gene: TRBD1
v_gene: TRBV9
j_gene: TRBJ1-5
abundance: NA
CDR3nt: TGTGCCAGCAGCGGAGGACAGGGTGCTCGTCAGCCCCAGCATTTT
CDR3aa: CASSGGQGARQPQHF

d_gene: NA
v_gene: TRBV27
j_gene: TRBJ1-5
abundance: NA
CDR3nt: TGTGCCAGCAGCCCTCATTATAGACAGGCTAATAGCAATCAGCCCCAGCATTTT
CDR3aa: CASSPHYRQANSNQPQHF

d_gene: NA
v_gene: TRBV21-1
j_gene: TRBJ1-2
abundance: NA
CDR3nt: TGTGCCAGCAGCAAACAGGGCAGACCCTTAGACGGCTACACCTTC
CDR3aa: CASSKQGRPLDGYTF

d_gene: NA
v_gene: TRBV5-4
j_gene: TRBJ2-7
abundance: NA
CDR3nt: TGTGCCAGCAGCTTGTGGGGGGTCGCCTACGAGCAGTACTTC
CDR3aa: CASSLWGVAYEQYF